Shown below are 22 T cell receptor beta chains from a single sample sequenced in a study of cytomegalovirus exposure and HLA in healthy donors. Here immunoSEQ multiplex PCR was the method, and the copy in TCRdb shows in-frame clones only, minus some. This table has under 150,000 clones, approximately 87% appearing once. The source material was PBMCs. The receptors shown here come from a man between 18 and 29 years old in good health and CMV-seronegative.

The rearrangement links TRBV9 to TRBJ2-3; 14 bases agree with TRBD2. Germline V gene data show CDR1 as SGDLS and CDR2 as YYNGEE. V was clipped by 4 bases and J by 6 bases; unmatched bases: 4. The CDR3 extends over 15 amino acids. The CDR3 DNA is TGTGCCAGCAGCCAGGGACTAGCGGGAGCGGATACGCAGTATTTT. The encoded protein is CASSQGLAGADTQYF.

The sample holds one count of this clone. The genes are TRBV6-6 and TRBJ2-1, with 9 bases that match TRBD2. After removal of 6 bases from V and 3 bases from J, the junction contained 6 bases not matched to a gene. Germline-derived CDR1 and CDR2 are MNHNY and SVGAGI (reference sequence). There are 15 residues in the CDR3. The CDR3 coding sequence is TGTGCCAGCAGCCCTGGAGCGGGAGGCTACAATGAGCAGTTCTTC. Translating it yields CASSPGAGGYNEQFF.

The chain has TRBV6-5 and TRBJ1-3; D ambiguous. CDR1 and CDR2 (germline): MNHEY, SVGAGI. V dropped 8 bases and J dropped 1 base, with 6 bases sitting between them. The CDR3 totals 12 residues. Here the CDR3 reads CASRESGNTIYF. The CDR3 coding sequence is TGTGCCAGCCGAGAGTCTGGAAACACCATATATTTT.

The CDR3 reads CASAQGESYEQYF. The CDR3 DNA is TGTGCCAGTGCCCAGGGGGAATCCTACGAGCAGTACTTC. This chain joins TRBV19 and TRBJ2-7; 7 nucleotides line up with TRBD1. Trimming cost V 8 bases and J 1 base; bases outside gene matches: 5. Germline-derived CDR1 and CDR2 are LNHDA and SQIVND (reference sequence). CDR3 size: 13 residues.

The rearrangement links TRBV5-1 to TRBJ1-2, with TRBD1 identical over 9 bases. V trimming: 3 bases; J trimming: 3 bases; junction bases outside the gene matches: 3. The germline gives CDR1 SGHRS, CDR2 YFSETQ. The CDR3 loop spans 14 amino acids. The CDR3 spells CASSSRTGDYGYTF. The CDR3 DNA reads TGCGCCAGCAGCTCCCGGACAGGGGACTATGGCTACACCTTC.

This rearrangement joins TRBV2 to TRBJ1-5; weak D call: TRBD1 (6 bases). The CDR3 spans 15 residues. Germline lookup yields CDR1 SNHLY and CDR2 FYNNEI. Trimming removed 6 bases at V and 1 base at J, with 13 bases between. The CDR3, as DNA: TGTGCCAGCAGGACCAATACAGGGAGCAATCAGCCCCAGCATTTT. This gives the protein CASRTNTGSNQPQHF.

The chain has TRBV7-9 and TRBJ2-7; D call uncertain. The germline CDR1 and CDR2 sequences are SEHNR and FQNEAQ (reference sequence). The V end lost 1 base, the J end lost 7 bases, and 11 bases lay between the germline ends. The CDR3 covers 13 residues. CDR3 sequence: CASSLDGAVEQYF. The CDR3 region has the DNA TGTGCCAGCAGCTTAGATGGCGCGGTAGAGCAGTACTTC.

V is TRBV11-2 and J is TRBJ2-3, with 10 bases identical to TRBD2. Germline trimming cut 3 bases from V and 2 bases from J; bases unmatched to any gene: 5. In germline, CDR1 is SGHAT, CDR2 FQNNGV. The length of the CDR3 is 16 residues. This CDR3 reads CASSFYGLAATDTQYF. The DNA of the CDR3 is TGTGCCAGCAGCTTTTACGGACTAGCGGCCACAGATACGCAGTATTTT.

The chain links TRBV7-2 to TRBJ2-1; TRBD2 agrees at 10 bases. Germline V gives CDR1 SGHTA, CDR2 FQGNSA. The CDR3 runs to 16 residues. The V and J ends lost 5 bases and 1 base, in that order; junction bases with no gene match: 5. The CDR3 is CASSLPGLASYNEQFF. As DNA, the CDR3 is TGTGCCAGCAGCCTTCCGGGACTAGCGTCCTACAATGAGCAGTTCTTC.

This clone was counted between two and nine times. The rearrangement uses TRBV6-5 and TRBJ1-1, with 7 nucleotides matching TRBD1. V gave up 6 bases and J gave up 6 bases; unmatched junction bases: 10. CDR3 length equals 14 residues. Germline-derived CDR1 and CDR2 are MNHEY and SVGAGI. CDR3 amino acids: CASSQQGRGAEAFF. Here the CDR3 DNA reads TGTGCCAGCAGCCAACAGGGGCGGGGAGCTGAAGCTTTCTTT.

This clone was seen once. The chain recombines TRBV27 with TRBJ2-1, with D tentatively TRBD2 (5 bases). Trimming cost V 4 bases and J 7 bases, with 11 bases left between them. This CDR3 has 13 residues. From germline, CDR1 is MNHEY and CDR2 SMNVEV (reference sequence). CDR3 bases: TGTGCCAGCAGTTCGGTGGGAGTTAATGAGCAGTTCTTC. Translated: CASSSVGVNEQFF.

The chain couples TRBV2 to TRBJ2-7, with TRBD2 matching 8 bases. The germline gives CDR1 SNHLY, CDR2 FYNNEI. The CDR3 runs to 11 residues. CDR3 in amino acids: CVSSGTYEQYF. CDR3 nucleotides: TGTGTAAGTAGCGGGACCTACGAGCAGTACTTC.

This rearrangement joins TRBV19 to TRBJ1-5, with no clear D. The germline V and J ends were trimmed by 1 base and 3 bases, with 13 bases remaining between them. Germline assignment: CDR1 LNHDA and CDR2 SQIVND (reference sequence). The CDR3 covers 16 residues. CDR3 protein: CASSIGWERFNQPQHF. CDR3 DNA sequence: TGTGCCAGTAGTATAGGTTGGGAGAGATTCAATCAGCCCCAGCATTTT.

The chain joins TRBV29-1 to TRBJ1-1, with 7 bases matching TRBD1. The CDR3 runs to 14 residues. The trim removed 4 bases at V and 2 bases at J, leaving 7 bases unmatched. Germline lookup yields CDR1 SQVTM and CDR2 ANQGSEA. Written as DNA, the CDR3 is TGCAGCGTTGCGTCGGGACAGACAAACACTGAAGCTTTCTTT. This translates into CSVASGQTNTEAFF.

This chain joins TRBV30 and TRBJ1-5; 7 nucleotides match TRBD1. The CDR3 consists of 13 residues. The germline V gene encodes CDR1 GTSNPN and CDR2 SVGIG (reference sequence). The V gene end was trimmed by 3 bases and the J gene end by 6 bases; junction bases not matched to a gene: 5. CDR3 bases: TGTGCCTGGAGCGGACAGGTGGGTCAGCCCCAGCATTTT. As protein: CAWSGQVGQPQHF. The entire variable domain, with the rest obtained from reference TRBV30 and TRBJ1-5, is as follows: SQTIHQWPATLVQPVGSPLSLECTVEGTSNPNLYWYRQAAGRGLQLLFYSVGIGQISSEVPQNLSASRPQDRQFILSSKKLLLSDSGFYLCAWSGQVGQPQHFGDGTRLSIL.

CDR3 DNA: TGTGCCAGCAAGCGGGACACTGAAGCTTTCTTT. Protein product: CASKRDTEAFF. The gene calls are TRBV25-1 and TRBJ1-1, with D hard to call. Germline-derived CDR1 and CDR2 are MGHDK and SYGVNS. V shed 7 bases and J shed 3 bases, with 6 bases lying between them. The CDR3 consists of 11 residues.

The chain links TRBV5-1 to TRBJ2-1; D unresolved. Trimming cost V 7 bases and J 8 bases, with 7 bases left between them. Germline assignment: CDR1 SGHRS and CDR2 YFSETQ. The CDR3 runs 10 residues. The CDR3 DNA reads TGCGCCAGCGGAGACGATGAGCAGTTCTTC. Encoded protein: CASGDDEQFF.

The rearrangement links TRBV6-5 to TRBJ1-4, with 7 nucleotides matching TRBD1. Germline V CDR1 and CDR2: MNHEY, SVGAGI. The junction had 6 bases not matched to a gene; V was cut back by 0 bases and J by 5 bases. This CDR3 spans 16 amino acids. CDR3 sequence reads: CASSYSSGQRNEKLFF. The CDR3 DNA is TGTGCCAGCAGTTACTCGTCGGGACAGCGAAATGAAAAACTGTTTTTT.

V gene TRBV18 combines with J gene TRBJ1-1, with a possible D match to TRBD1 (6 bases). Trimming took off 2 bases at V and 0 bases at J, with 22 bases between the two ends. The CDR3 covers 19 residues. From germline, CDR1 is KGHSH and CDR2 LQKENI. The CDR3 bases are TGTGCCAGCTCACCATCCGACAGGCACCCTAGTAATATGAACACTGAAGCTTTCTTT. It codes for CASSPSDRHPSNMNTEAFF.

The chain couples TRBV15 to TRBJ2-3, with 12 bases that match TRBD2. This CDR3 is 16 amino acids long. Germline trimming cut 5 bases from V and 5 bases from J; bases unmatched to any gene: 8. Per the germline V gene, CDR1 is LNHNV and CDR2 is YYDKDF (reference sequence). CDR3 DNA: TGTGCCACCAGCCGGACTAGCGGGGACCTTAGAGATACGCAGTATTTT. Translating it yields CATSRTSGDLRDTQYF.

The genes are TRBV5-1 and TRBJ2-5, with 9 nucleotides matching TRBD2. The V segment lost 0 bases and the J segment 5 bases; nucleotides outside the gene matches: 11. The CDR3 covers 17 residues. Germline CDR1 reads SGHRS; CDR2 reads YFSETQ. In DNA, the CDR3 is TGCGCCAGCAGCTTGGCAGTTGCGGGGGGGCCATATGAGACCCAGTACTTC. Translated: CASSLAVAGGPYETQYF.

This sequence joins TRBV7-9 and TRBJ1-2, with 8 bases identical to TRBD1. CDR1 is SEHNR and CDR2 is FQNEAQ in the germline V gene (reference sequence). This CDR3 has 14 amino acids. J was trimmed by 4 bases and V by 5 bases; bases with no gene match: 6. CDR3 sequence: CASSPPDRGYGYTF. The CDR3 DNA sequence: TGTGCCAGCAGCCCCCCCGACAGGGGCTATGGCTACACCTTC.